Listed below are T cell receptor beta chains from one sample, sequenced in a study of identifying expanded T cells in peripheral blood. This table comes from immunoSEQ multiplex PCR, and its TCRdb copy is limited to in-frame clones, with some not included. The table includes around 99,000 clones, about 87% detected once. Input material: blood. All receptors come from a person aged 18-70 years in good health. The CDR3 runs from the conserved cysteine through the conserved F or W. Fields, in order: V gene, J gene, clone size, D gene, CDR3 protein, CDR3 DNA. A D gene is named only where the DNA matches it firmly. Rows may omit the clone size; those that give it use once, few, many or a size class.

v_gene: TRBV29-1
j_gene: TRBJ2-1
abundance: .
d_gene: .
CDR3aa: CSVGDGSDEQFF
CDR3nt: TGCAGCGTTGGGGACGGGAGCGATGAGCAGTTCTTC

v_gene: TRBV6-5
j_gene: TRBJ2-6
abundance: .
d_gene: TRBD2
CDR3aa: CATYTGGTGANVLTF
CDR3nt: TGTGCCACCTATACCGGGGGGACTGGGGCCAACGTCCTGACTTTC

v_gene: TRBV11-1
j_gene: TRBJ1-2
abundance: .
d_gene: TRBD1
CDR3aa: CASSLSGTQGNYGYTF
CDR3nt: TGTGCCAGCAGCTTGTCGGGGACACAGGGGAACTATGGCTACACCTTC

v_gene: TRBV19
j_gene: TRBJ2-2
abundance: .
d_gene: TRBD1
CDR3aa: CASSSLKLDRVNTGELFF
CDR3nt: TGTGCCAGTAGCTCCCTCAAATTGGACAGGGTGAACACCGGGGAGCTGTTTTTT

v_gene: TRBV27
j_gene: TRBJ1-1
abundance: .
d_gene: .
CDR3aa: CASSFLGKDTEAFF
CDR3nt: TGTGCCAGCAGTTTTCTAGGGAAGGACACTGAAGCTTTCTTT

v_gene: TRBV7-3
j_gene: TRBJ2-3
abundance: .
d_gene: TRBD1
CDR3aa: CASSPQGQGSTDTQYF
CDR3nt: TGTGCCAGCAGCCCGCAGGGACAGGGTTCGACAGATACGCAGTATTTT

v_gene: TRBV2
j_gene: TRBJ2-7
abundance: .
d_gene: TRBD2
CDR3aa: CASSTRLAESSYEQYF
CDR3nt: TGTGCCAGCAGTACCCGACTAGCGGAGAGCTCCTACGAGCAGTACTTC

v_gene: TRBV7-8
j_gene: TRBJ2-1
abundance: .
d_gene: .
CDR3aa: CASSLVKGEQFF
CDR3nt: TGTGCCAGCAGCTTAGTGAAGGGGGAGCAGTTCTTC

v_gene: TRBV7-8
j_gene: TRBJ1-5
abundance: .
d_gene: TRBD1
CDR3aa: CASSLFGTASNQPQHF
CDR3nt: TGTGCCAGCAGCTTATTCGGGACAGCGAGCAATCAGCCCCAGCATTTT

v_gene: TRBV7-2
j_gene: TRBJ1-1
abundance: .
d_gene: TRBD1
CDR3aa: CASRIAGGASEAFF
CDR3nt: TGTGCCAGCAGGATAGCAGGGGGCGCCTCTGAAGCTTTCTTT

v_gene: TRBV15
j_gene: TRBJ1-6
abundance: .
d_gene: .
CDR3aa: CATSNRGQTYNSPLHF
CDR3nt: TGTGCCACCAGCAACCGCGGACAGACCTATAATTCACCCCTCCACTTT

v_gene: TRBV4-2
j_gene: TRBJ1-1
abundance: .
d_gene: .
CDR3aa: CASSQVQGQVSTEAFF
CDR3nt: TGTGCCAGCAGCCAAGTCCAGGGGCAGGTAAGCACTGAAGCTTTCTTT

v_gene: TRBV19
j_gene: TRBJ2-5
abundance: .
d_gene: .
CDR3aa: CASSIRRGETQYF
CDR3nt: TGTGCCAGTAGTATCAGACGAGGAGAGACCCAGTACTTC

v_gene: TRBV6-5
j_gene: TRBJ2-7
abundance: .
d_gene: .
CDR3aa: CASSYSGVGSYEQYF
CDR3nt: TGTGCCAGCAGTTACTCGGGCGTGGGCTCCTACGAGCAGTACTTC

v_gene: TRBV29-1
j_gene: TRBJ1-3
abundance: .
d_gene: .
CDR3aa: CSVEGVSGNTIYF
CDR3nt: TGCAGCGTTGAGGGGGTCTCTGGAAACACCATATATTTT

v_gene: TRBV5-1
j_gene: TRBJ2-7
abundance: few
d_gene: .
CDR3aa: CASSLEVRGYEQYF
CDR3nt: TGCGCCAGCAGCTTGGAGGTGAGGGGTTACGAGCAGTACTTC

v_gene: TRBV9
j_gene: TRBJ1-6
abundance: .
d_gene: TRBD1
CDR3aa: CASSVETGLDSPLHF
CDR3nt: TGTGCCAGCAGCGTAGAGACAGGGCTGGATTCACCCCTCCACTTT

v_gene: TRBV28
j_gene: TRBJ2-1
abundance: .
d_gene: TRBD2
CDR3aa: CASSSWTSGSGNEQFF
CDR3nt: TGTGCCAGCAGTTCGTGGACTAGCGGGAGTGGGAATGAGCAGTTCTTC

v_gene: TRBV27
j_gene: TRBJ2-7
abundance: .
d_gene: .
CDR3aa: CASSAASGTPTYEQYF
CDR3nt: TGTGCCAGCAGTGCCGCATCCGGGACACCTACCTACGAGCAGTACTTC

v_gene: TRBV6-1
j_gene: TRBJ1-5
abundance: .
d_gene: .
CDR3aa: CASRRNSNQPQHF
CDR3nt: TGTGCCAGCAGACGGAATAGCAATCAGCCCCAGCATTTT

v_gene: TRBV7-3
j_gene: TRBJ2-1
abundance: once
d_gene: TRBD2
CDR3aa: CASSPGTSGPNEQFF
CDR3nt: TGTGCCAGCAGCCCCGGGACTAGCGGACCCAATGAGCAGTTCTTC

v_gene: TRBV7-8
j_gene: TRBJ1-2
abundance: .
d_gene: TRBD1
CDR3aa: CASSLQTGVWGGYTF
CDR3nt: TGTGCCAGCAGCTTACAGACAGGGGTATGGGGAGGCTACACCTTC